The 9 T cell receptor beta chains below come from one sample, sequenced in a study of early T cells in non-severe SARS-CoV-2 infection. TCRdb reprocessed the 5' RACE reads with MiXCR, giving one entry per CDR3 protein. The repertoire has roughly 51,000 distinct CDR3 sequences, 7% to 9% of them found once; the top ten carry 5.8%. Sequencing was done on a sample of whole blood. All receptors derive from an adult who was a healthcare worker with PCR-confirmed SARS-CoV-2 infection or an uninfected control (not recorded which).

This clonotype was detected many times. This chain uses TRBV24-1 with TRBJ2-1; D may be TRBD2 (6 bases). This CDR3 contains 15 residues. The ends were cut back, 3 bases at V and 4 bases at J, with 12 bases in the middle. Germline V gene lookup returns CDR1 KGHDR and CDR2 SFDVKD. CDR3 coding DNA: TGTGCCACCAGTGATGGAGCGGCGGGGTACAATGAGCAGTTCTTC. It yields the protein CATSDGAAGYNEQFF.

The chain is built from TRBV27 and TRBJ2-4; 10 bases align to TRBD1. Losses at the gene ends were 5 bases for V and 8 bases for J; bases not matched to a gene: 6. The germline CDR1 and CDR2 sequences are MNHEY and SMNVEV (reference sequence). This CDR3 contains 14 residues. The CDR3 here is CASSDRGPVDIQYF. The CDR3 DNA sequence: TGTGCCAGCAGTGACAGGGGGCCGGTGGACATTCAGTACTTC.

This clonotype was counted at least ten times. The chain recombines TRBV27 with TRBJ2-4; the D is unclear. CDR1 is MNHEY, CDR2 SMNVEV, per germline (reference sequence). Trimming took 4 bases from V and 1 from J, leaving 5 bases between them. This CDR3 is 13 amino acids long. The CDR3 coding sequence is TGTGCCAGCAGTTGGGGTGCCAAAAACATTCAGTACTTC. It specifies CASSWGAKNIQYF.

This chain joins TRBV9 and TRBJ1-6, with 9 bases matching TRBD1. Germline V gene sequence: CDR1 SGDLS, CDR2 YYNGEE. The CDR3 runs to 16 residues. V was clipped by 4 bases and J by 7 bases; unmatched bases: 9. CDR3 in amino acids: CASSTGTGLLNSPLHF. The CDR3 nucleotides are TGTGCCAGCAGCACCGGGACAGGGCTTTTGAATTCACCCCTCCACTTT.

At least ten counts were recorded for this clonotype. The chain couples TRBV12-3 or TRBV12-4 to TRBJ2-1; D is ambiguous. The CDR3 sequence is 14 residues long. The V gene lost 6 bases and the J gene lost 5 bases, with 14 bases spanning the gap. CDR3 amino acids: CASRPFIRDNEQFF. CDR3 in DNA: TGTGCCAGCAGACCCTTTATTAGAGACAATGAGCAGTTCTTC.

This clonotype has a count of ten or more. The CDR3 bases are TGTGCCAGCAGCCAAGACTCAGGGAACTTCAATGAGCAGTTCTTC. Encoded protein: CASSQDSGNFNEQFF. The chain employs TRBV3-1 and TRBJ2-1; the D gene is possibly TRBD1 (5 bases). From germline, CDR1 is LGHDT and CDR2 YNNKEL (reference sequence). CDR3 length equals 15 residues. V lost 0 bases to trimming and J lost 6 bases, with 12 bases between them.

The chain joins TRBV20-1 to TRBJ2-7, with D tentatively TRBD1 or TRBD2 (5 bases each). The CDR3 length is 10 residues. CDR1 is DFQATT, CDR2 SNEGSKA, per germline (reference sequence). The CDR3 loop is CSLGDYEQYF. CDR3 DNA: TGCAGCCTGGGGGACTACGAGCAGTACTTC.

This clonotype has ten or more counts. The rearrangement uses TRBV20-1 and TRBJ1-3, with unresolved D. V lost 5 bases, J lost 0 bases, and 8 bases lay in between. The CDR3 runs to 13 residues. Germline CDR1 and CDR2: DFQATT and SNEGSKA (reference sequence). The CDR3 loop is CSARVGSGNTIYF. Here the CDR3 DNA reads TGCAGTGCTCGGGTTGGCTCTGGAAACACCATATATTTT.

This clonotype is a singleton in its sample. This clone may be a read error of a much larger clone one base away. The J gene is TRBJ1-5, the V gene TRBV18, with 9 bases that match TRBD1. This CDR3 spans 16 amino acids. Germline CDR1 is KGHSH and CDR2 is LQKENI. The CDR3 region has the DNA TGTGTCAGCTCACCCCGGGACAGGGTAGGGAATCAGCCCCAGCATTTT. As protein: CVSSPRDRVGNQPQHF.